This T cell receptor (beta chain) is from a study of early T cells in non-severe SARS-CoV-2 infection. At the level of the study: Chains stayed unpaired after sequencing of bulk RNA from unsorted whole blood.

Researchers attached unique molecular identifiers to individual cDNA molecules. One entry per CDR3 protein, called by TCRdb with MiXCR from the 5' RACE reads. Found here are 40,000 to 60,000 distinct CDR3 sequences, over 7.5% of them singletons; the top ten hold about 8.6%. Study results and limitations: Clonotype matching in VDJdb favored anti-spike CD8 responses and did not capture private and CD4 specificities.

This CDR3 has 10 residues. Looked up from germline, CDR1 is LNHDA and CDR2 is SQIVND (reference sequence). Trimming left V 5 bases short and J 11 bases short, with 9 bases between. This clonotype was observed many times. Its antigen is unknown. Sequenced: whole blood. This sequence was found in an adult who was a healthcare worker with PCR-confirmed SARS-CoV-2 infection or an uninfected control (not recorded which). V usage is TRBV19 and J usage is TRBJ1-1; no firm D call. CDR3 amino acids: CASSSWRAFF. In DNA, the CDR3 is TGTGCCAGTAGTTCGTGGAGGGCTTTCTTT.